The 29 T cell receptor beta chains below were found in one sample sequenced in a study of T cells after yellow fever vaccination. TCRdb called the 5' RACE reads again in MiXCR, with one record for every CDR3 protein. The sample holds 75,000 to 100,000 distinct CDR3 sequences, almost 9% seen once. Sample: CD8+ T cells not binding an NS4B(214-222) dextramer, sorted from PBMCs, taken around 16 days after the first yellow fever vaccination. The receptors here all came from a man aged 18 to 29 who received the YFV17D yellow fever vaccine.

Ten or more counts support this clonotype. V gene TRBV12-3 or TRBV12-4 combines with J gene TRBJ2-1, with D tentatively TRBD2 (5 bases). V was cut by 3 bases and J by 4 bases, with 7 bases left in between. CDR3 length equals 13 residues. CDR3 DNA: TGTGCCAGCAGTTTTGGGAGATACAATGAGCAGTTCTTC. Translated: CASSFGRYNEQFF.

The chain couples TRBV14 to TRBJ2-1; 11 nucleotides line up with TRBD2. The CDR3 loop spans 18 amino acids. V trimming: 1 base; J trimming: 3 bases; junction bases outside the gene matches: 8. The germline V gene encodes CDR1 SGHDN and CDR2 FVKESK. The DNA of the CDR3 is TGTGCCAGCAGCCAAGGTTTGACTAGCGGGGCGTTCTACAATGAGCAGTTCTTC. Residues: CASSQGLTSGAFYNEQFF.

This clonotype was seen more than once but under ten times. The CDR3, as DNA: TGTGCCAGCAGTTTACAGGGGGCTGGAAACACCATATATTTT. It yields the protein CASSLQGAGNTIYF. This chain uses TRBV12-3 or TRBV12-4 with TRBJ1-3; TRBD1 matches 7 bases. CDR3 length: 14 residues. The J segment lost 2 bases and the V segment lost 2 bases, leaving 0 bases of the junction unmatched.

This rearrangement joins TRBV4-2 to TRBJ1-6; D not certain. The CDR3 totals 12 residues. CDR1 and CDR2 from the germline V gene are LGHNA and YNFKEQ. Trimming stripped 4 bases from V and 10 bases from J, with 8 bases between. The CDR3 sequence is CASSRPQSPLHF. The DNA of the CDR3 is TGTGCCAGCAGCCGTCCACAATCACCCCTCCACTTT.

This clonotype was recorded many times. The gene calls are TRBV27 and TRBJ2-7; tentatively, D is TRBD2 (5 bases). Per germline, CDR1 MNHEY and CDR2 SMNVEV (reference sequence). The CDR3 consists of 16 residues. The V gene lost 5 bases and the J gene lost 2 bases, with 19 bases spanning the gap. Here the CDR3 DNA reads TGTGCCAGCAGTACCCACCCCGGGGAAATACCCTACGAGCAGTACTTC. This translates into CASSTHPGEIPYEQYF.

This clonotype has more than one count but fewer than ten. For the CDR3, the DNA is TGTGCCAGCAGCCTTCGAGACAGGGGGCTCACTGAAGCTTTCTTT. Amino acids: CASSLRDRGLTEAFF. This chain joins TRBV3-1 and TRBJ1-1; 10 bases are a match to TRBD1. The V gene end was trimmed by 4 bases and the J gene end by 4 bases; junction bases not matched to a gene: 6. The CDR3 spans 15 residues. CDR1 and CDR2 from the germline V gene are LGHDT and YNNKEL (reference sequence).

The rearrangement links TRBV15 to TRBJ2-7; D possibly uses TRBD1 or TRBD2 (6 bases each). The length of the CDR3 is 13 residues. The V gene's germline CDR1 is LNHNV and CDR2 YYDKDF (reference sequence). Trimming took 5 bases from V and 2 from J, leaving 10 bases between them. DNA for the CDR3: TGTGCCACCAGCCCGGGGGCCCCCTACGAGCAGTACTTC. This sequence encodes CATSPGAPYEQYF.

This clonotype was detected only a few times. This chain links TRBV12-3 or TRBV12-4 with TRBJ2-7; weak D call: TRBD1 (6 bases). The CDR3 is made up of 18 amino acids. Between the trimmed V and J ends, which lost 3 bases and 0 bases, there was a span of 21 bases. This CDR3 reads CASSFWGRGASSSYEQYF. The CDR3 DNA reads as TGTGCCAGCAGTTTCTGGGGCAGGGGTGCCTCTTCCTCCTACGAGCAGTACTTC.

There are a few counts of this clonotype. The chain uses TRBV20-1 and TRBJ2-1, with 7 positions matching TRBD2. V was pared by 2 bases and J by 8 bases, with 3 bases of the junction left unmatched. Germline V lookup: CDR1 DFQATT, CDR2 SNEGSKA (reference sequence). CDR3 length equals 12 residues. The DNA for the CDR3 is TGCAGTGCTAGATGGGGGGGTGATGAGCAGTTCTTC. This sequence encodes CSARWGGDEQFF.

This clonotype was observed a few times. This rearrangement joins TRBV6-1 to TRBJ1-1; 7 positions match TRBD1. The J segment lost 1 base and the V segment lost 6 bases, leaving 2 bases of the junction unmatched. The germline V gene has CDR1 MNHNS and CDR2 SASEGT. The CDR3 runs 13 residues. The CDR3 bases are TGTGCCAGCAGACACAGGGGGAACACTGAAGCTTTCTTT. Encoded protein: CASRHRGNTEAFF.

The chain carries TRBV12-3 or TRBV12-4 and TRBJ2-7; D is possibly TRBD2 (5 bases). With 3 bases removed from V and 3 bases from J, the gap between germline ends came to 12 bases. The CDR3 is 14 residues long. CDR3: CASSLASGFYEQYF. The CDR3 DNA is TGTGCCAGCAGTTTGGCTTCGGGGTTCTACGAGCAGTACTTC.

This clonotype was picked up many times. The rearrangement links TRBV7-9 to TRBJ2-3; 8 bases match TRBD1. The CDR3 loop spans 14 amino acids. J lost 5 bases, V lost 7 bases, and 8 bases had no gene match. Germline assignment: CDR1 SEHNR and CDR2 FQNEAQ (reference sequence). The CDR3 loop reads CASIPTGEEDTQYF. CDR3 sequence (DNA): TGTGCCAGCATCCCGACAGGGGAAGAAGATACGCAGTATTTT. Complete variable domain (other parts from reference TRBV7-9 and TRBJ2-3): DTGVSQNPRHKITKRGQNVTFRCDPISEHNRLYWYRQTLGQGPEFLTYFQNEAQLEKSRLLSDRFSAERPKGSFSTLEIQRTEQGDSAMYLCASIPTGEEDTQYFGPGTRLTVL.

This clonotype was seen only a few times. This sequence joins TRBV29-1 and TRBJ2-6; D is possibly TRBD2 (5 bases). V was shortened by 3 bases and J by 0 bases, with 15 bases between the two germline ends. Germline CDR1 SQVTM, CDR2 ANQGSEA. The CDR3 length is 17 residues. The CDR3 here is CSVEQEEVGSGANVLTF. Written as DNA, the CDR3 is TGCAGCGTTGAGCAAGAGGAGGTTGGCTCTGGGGCCAACGTCCTGACTTTC. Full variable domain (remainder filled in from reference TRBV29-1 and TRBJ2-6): SAVISQKPSRDICQRGTSLTIQCQVDSQVTMMFWYRQQPGQSLTLIATANQGSEATYESGFVIDKFPISRPNLTFSTLTVSNMSPEDSSIYLCSVEQEEVGSGANVLTFGAGSRLTVL.

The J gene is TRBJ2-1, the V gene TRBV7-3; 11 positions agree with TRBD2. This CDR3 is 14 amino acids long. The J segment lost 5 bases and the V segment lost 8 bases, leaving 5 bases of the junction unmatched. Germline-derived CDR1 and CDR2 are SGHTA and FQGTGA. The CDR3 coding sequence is TGTGCCAGCTCGCTAGCGGGGGGTAACAATGAGCAGTTCTTC. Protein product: CASSLAGGNNEQFF.

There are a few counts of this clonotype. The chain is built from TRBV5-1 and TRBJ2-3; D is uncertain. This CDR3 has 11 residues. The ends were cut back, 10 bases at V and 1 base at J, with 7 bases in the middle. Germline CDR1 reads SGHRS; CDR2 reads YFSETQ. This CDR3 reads CAGRGTDTQYF. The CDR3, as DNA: TGCGCCGGACGAGGCACAGATACGCAGTATTTT. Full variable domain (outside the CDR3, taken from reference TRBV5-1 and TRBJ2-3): KAGVTQTPRYLIKTRGQQVTLSCSPISGHRSVSWYQQTPGQGLQFLFEYFSETQRNKGNFPGRFSGRQFSNSRSEMNVSTLELGDSALYLCAGRGTDTQYFGPGTRLTVL.

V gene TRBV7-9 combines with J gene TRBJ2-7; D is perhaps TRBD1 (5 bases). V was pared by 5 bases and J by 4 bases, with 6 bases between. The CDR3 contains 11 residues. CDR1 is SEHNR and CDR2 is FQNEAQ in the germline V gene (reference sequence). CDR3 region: CASSDRYEQYF. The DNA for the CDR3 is TGTGCCAGCAGCGACAGATACGAGCAGTACTTC.

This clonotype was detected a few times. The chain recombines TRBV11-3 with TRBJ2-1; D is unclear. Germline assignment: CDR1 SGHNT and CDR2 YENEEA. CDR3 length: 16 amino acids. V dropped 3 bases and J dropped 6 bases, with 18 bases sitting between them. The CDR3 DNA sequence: TGTGCCAGCAGCTTGGATCCCCGGCCTCCCAGCAATGAGCAGTTCTTC. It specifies CASSLDPRPPSNEQFF.

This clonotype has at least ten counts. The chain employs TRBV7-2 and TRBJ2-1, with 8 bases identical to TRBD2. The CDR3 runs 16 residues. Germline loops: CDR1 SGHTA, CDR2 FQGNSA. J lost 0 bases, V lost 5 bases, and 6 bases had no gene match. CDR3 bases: TGTGCCAGCAGCCGGCCGGGAGGGAGCTCCTACAATGAGCAGTTCTTC. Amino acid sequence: CASSRPGGSSYNEQFF.

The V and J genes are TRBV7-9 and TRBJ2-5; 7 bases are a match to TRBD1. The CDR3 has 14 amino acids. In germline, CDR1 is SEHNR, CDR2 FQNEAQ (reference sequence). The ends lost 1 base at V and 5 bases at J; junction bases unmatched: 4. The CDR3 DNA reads TGTGCCAGCAGCTTAGTCCAGGGGGAGGAGACCCAGTACTTC. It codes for CASSLVQGEETQYF.

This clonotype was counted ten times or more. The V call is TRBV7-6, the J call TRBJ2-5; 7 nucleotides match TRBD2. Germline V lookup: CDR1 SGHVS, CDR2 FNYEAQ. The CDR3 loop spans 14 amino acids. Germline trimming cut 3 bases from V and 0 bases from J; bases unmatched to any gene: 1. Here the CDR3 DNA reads TGTGCCAGCAGCTTCACTAGCGACCAAGAGACCCAGTACTTC. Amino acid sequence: CASSFTSDQETQYF.

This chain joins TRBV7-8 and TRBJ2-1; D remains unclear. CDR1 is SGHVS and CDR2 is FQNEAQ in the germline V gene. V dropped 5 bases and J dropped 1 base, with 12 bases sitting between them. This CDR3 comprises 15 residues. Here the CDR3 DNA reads TGTGCCAGCAGCCCAACCTGGGCTTCCTACAATGAGCAGTTCTTC. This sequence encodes CASSPTWASYNEQFF.

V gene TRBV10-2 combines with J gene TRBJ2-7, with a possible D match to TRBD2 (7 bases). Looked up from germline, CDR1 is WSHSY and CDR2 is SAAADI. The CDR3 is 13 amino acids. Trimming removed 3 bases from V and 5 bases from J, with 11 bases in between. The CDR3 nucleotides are TGCGCCAGCAGTGAAGGGGGGGCGGACGAGCAGTACTTC. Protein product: CASSEGGADEQYF.

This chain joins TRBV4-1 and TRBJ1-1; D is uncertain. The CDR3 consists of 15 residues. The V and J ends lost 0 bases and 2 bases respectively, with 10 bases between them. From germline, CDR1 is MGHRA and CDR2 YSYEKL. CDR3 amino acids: CASSQDSGFNTEAFF. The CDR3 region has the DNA TGCGCCAGCAGCCAAGATTCAGGATTTAACACTGAAGCTTTCTTT.

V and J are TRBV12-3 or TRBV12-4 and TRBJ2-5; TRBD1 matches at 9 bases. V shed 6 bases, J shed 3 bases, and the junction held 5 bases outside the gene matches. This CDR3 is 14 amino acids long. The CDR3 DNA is TGTGCCAGCAGGAACAGGGGGCGAGAAGAGACCCAGTACTTC. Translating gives CASRNRGREETQYF.

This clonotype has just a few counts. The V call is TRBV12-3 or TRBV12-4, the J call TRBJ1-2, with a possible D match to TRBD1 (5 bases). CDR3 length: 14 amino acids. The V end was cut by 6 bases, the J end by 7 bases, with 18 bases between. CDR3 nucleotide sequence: TGTGCCAGCAGGCCCAGGGCCCTAGGCGGTGGCTACACCTTC. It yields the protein CASRPRALGGGYTF.

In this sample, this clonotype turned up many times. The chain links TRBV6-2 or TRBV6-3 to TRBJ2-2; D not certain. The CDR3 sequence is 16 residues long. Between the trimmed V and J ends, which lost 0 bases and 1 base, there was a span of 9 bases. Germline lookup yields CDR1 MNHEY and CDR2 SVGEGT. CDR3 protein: CASSYSADENTGELFF. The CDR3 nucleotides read TGTGCCAGCAGTTACTCTGCGGACGAGAACACCGGGGAGCTGTTTTTT.

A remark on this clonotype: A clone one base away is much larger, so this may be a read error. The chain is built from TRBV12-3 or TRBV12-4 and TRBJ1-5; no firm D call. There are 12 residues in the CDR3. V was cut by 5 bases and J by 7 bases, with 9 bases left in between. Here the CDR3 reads CASSDLKQPQHF. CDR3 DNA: TGTGCCAGCAGTGACCTAAAGCAGCCCCAGCATTTT.

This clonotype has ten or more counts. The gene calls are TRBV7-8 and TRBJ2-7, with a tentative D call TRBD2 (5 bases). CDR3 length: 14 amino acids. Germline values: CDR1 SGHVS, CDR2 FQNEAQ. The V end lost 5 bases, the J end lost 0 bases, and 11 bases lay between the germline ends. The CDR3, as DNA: TGTGCCAGCAGCCTGGAGGCGAGCTCCTACGAGCAGTACTTC. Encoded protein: CASSLEASSYEQYF.

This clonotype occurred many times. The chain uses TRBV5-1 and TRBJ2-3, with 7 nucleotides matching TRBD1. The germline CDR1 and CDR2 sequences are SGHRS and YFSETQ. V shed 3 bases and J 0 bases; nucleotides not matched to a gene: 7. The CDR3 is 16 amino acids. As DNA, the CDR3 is TGCGCCAGCAGCTCGGTACAGGGGATAAGCACAGATACGCAGTATTTT. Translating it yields CASSSVQGISTDTQYF.